This T cell receptor (beta chain) was recovered during a study of cytomegalovirus exposure and HLA in healthy donors. This CDR3 is 17 amino acids long. Trimming removed 1 base from V and 6 bases from J; junction bases left unmatched: 10. In germline, CDR1 is SGHTA, CDR2 FQGNSA. Researchers ran the PCR with 60 Vbeta and 13 Jbeta primers. Profiled with immunoSEQ multiplex PCR; TCRdb holds only in-frame clones, not every one. The sample consists of more than 60,000 clones, 70% to 80% of them appearing once. Overall study results and limits: There were some V segments, including TRBV6-2 and TRBV6-3, excluded as indistinguishable.

For this clone: Its cognate antigen is unknown.

This receptor was obtained from a man in his forties in good health and CMV-seropositive. Sequenced: PBMCs. The rearrangement uses TRBV7-2 and TRBJ2-4; 9 nucleotides agree with TRBD2. The CDR3 sequence: CASSLGGAGGPGNIQYF. CDR3 nucleotides: TGTGCCAGCAGCTTAGGAGGGGCGGGGGGGCCAGGAAACATTCAGTACTTC.